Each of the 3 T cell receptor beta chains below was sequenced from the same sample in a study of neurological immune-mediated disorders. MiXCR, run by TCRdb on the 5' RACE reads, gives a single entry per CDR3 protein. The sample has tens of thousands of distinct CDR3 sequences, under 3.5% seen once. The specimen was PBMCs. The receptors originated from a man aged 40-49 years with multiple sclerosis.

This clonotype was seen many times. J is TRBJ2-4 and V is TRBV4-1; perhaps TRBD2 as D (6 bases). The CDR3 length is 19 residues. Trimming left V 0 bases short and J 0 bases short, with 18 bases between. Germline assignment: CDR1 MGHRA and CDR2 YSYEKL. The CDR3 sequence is CASSQDRGGGVKAKNIQYF. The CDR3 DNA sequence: TGCGCCAGCAGCCAAGATCGAGGTGGCGGGGTTAAAGCCAAAAACATTCAGTACTTC.

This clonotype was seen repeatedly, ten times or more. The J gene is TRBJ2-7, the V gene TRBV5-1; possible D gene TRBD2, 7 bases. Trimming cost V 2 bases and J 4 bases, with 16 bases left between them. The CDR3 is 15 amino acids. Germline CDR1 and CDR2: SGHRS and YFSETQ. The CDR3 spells CASSLDAGAFYEQYF. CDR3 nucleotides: TGCGCCAGCAGCTTAGATGCGGGGGCTTTTTACGAGCAGTACTTC.

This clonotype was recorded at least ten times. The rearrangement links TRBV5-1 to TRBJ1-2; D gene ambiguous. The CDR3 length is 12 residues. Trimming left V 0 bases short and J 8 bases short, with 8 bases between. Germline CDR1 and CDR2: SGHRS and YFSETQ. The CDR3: CASSLVGSGYTF. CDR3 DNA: TGCGCCAGCAGCTTGGTCGGGAGCGGCTACACCTTC.